Sequencing of this T cell receptor (beta chain) was carried out in a study of blood T cell repertoires in COVID-19 (TCRdb year 2020). Context from the whole study: Collaborator samples came from the United States, Italy and Spain and covered acute and convalescent phases of COVID-19. The material from the prospective study consisted of cDNA or gDNA derived from T cells, B-cell-depleted T cells, or PBMCs. The dataset comprised deeply sampled blood TCRbeta repertoires from subjects exposed to, actively infected with, or recovered from COVID-19. The repertoires were released in a freely available public database meant as a resource for research on the immune response to SARS-CoV-2. Samples were obtained from the ongoing ImmuneRACE study (first 160 participants) and from 1,000 to 1,500 subjects provided by 6 global collaborators. A de-identified subject ID, COVID-19 status, age in years and sex were almost always included in the sample metadata. Where available, HLA class I and class II types were obtained from metadata supplied by the sample provider rather than from assay-based typing. On the study overall, not on this receptor specifically: Clinical and demographic metadata were provided uncurated, with the amount varying by source and participant.

The count of this clone is one. Its specific antigen is unknown. There are no base qualities to consult, and no much larger clone falls within one base. Each collaborating institution followed its own protocols to collect whole blood in K2EDTA tubes. For TCRbeta analysis, collaborators shipped samples in one of three forms: frozen whole blood, isolated PBMCs, or DNA extracted from either of those sample types. From a lookup of the germline V gene, CDR1 and CDR2 are LGHNA and YSLEER. The CDR3 runs 16 residues from the cysteine to the phenylalanine. The read is trimmed to its CDR3 DNA, 48 bases read in frame from base 1. V has 0 bases trimmed and J has 5 bases trimmed; junction bases matching no gene number 6. TCRbeta CDR3 regions were amplified from genomic DNA using the immunoSEQ Assay, a bias-controlled multiplex PCR. The authors processed their data as follows. The number of nucleated cells in each sample was estimated from the amplification of reference gene primers within the assay. To quantify the absolute abundance of each unique TCRbeta CDR3 rearrangement, sequence reads were collapsed and filtered. Productive Simpson clonality was computed per sample as the square root of Simpson's diversity index over productive rearrangements. Here the immuneACCESS table is served through TCRdb, limited to in-frame sequences with V and J called. Missing clones are a known gap in these copies; in checked studies unresolved V genes cover under half, and the rest lacks a known reason. D and trimming were read from the DNA, whereas the V and J calls and clone size are those reported in that table. Present in this sample are 100,000 to 120,000 clones, about 85% of which were seen just once. Around 4.4% of the sample is taken by the ten largest.

Recombination linked TRBV4-3 to TRBJ2-3; 9 bases in the middle match TRBD1. This sequence was found in a human donor in a cohort sampled during active COVID-19. The source material was peripheral blood. The DNA reads TGCGCCAGCAGCCAAGATAGGGGGACAGGGAAAGATACGCAGTATTTT. This codes for CASSQDRGTGKDTQYF.